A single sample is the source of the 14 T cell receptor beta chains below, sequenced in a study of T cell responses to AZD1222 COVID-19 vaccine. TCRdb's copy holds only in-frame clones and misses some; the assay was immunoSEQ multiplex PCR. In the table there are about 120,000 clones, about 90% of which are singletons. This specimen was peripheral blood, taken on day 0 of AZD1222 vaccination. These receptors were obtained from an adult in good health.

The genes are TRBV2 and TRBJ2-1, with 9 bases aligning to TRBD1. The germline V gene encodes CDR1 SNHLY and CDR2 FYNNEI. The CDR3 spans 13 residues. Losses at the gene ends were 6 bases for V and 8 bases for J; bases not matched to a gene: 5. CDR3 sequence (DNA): TGTGCCAGCAGGGGACAGGGTTCCGATGAGCAGTTCTTC. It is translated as CASRGQGSDEQFF.

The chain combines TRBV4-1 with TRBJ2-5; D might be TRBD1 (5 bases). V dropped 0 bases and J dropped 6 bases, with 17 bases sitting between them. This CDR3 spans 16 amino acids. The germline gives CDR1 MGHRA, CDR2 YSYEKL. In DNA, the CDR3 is TGCGCCAGCAGCCAAGATCTGCGCAGGGAAGGACAGACCCAGTACTTC. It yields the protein CASSQDLRREGQTQYF.

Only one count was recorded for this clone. CDR3 nucleotide sequence: TGTGCCAGCAGTTACTCGATCGCGGTTAACACTGAAGCTTTCTTT. This sequence encodes CASSYSIAVNTEAFF. V gene TRBV6-5 combines with J gene TRBJ1-1; D ambiguous. V lost 0 bases and J lost 2, with 10 bases in between. The germline V gene has CDR1 MNHEY and CDR2 SVGAGI. The CDR3 contains 15 residues.

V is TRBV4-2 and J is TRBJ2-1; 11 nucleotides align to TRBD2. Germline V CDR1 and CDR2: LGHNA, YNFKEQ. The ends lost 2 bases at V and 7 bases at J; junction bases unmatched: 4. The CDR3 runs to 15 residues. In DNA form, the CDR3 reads TGTGCCAGCAGCCAACCTCTAGCGGGGGGTAATGAGCAGTTCTTC. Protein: CASSQPLAGGNEQFF.

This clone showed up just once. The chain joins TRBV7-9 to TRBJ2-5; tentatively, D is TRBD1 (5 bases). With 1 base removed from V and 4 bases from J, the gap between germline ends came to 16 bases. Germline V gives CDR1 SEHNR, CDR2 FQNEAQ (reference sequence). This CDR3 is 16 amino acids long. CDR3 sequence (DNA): TGTGCCAGCAGCTTAGTGGCCAGGGATCCACGAGAGACCCAGTACTTC. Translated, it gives CASSLVARDPRETQYF.

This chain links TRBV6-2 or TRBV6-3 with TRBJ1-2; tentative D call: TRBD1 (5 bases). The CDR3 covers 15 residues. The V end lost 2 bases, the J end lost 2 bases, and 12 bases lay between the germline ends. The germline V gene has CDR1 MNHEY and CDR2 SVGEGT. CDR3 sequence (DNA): TGTGCCAGCAGTTACGGGGGAACCAACAACTATGGCTACACCTTC. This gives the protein CASSYGGTNNYGYTF.

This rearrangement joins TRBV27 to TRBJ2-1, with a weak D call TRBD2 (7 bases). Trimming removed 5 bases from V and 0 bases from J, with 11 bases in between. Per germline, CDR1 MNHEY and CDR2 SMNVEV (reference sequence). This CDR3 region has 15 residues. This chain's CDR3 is CASSPRGASYNEQFF. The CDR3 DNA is TGTGCCAGCAGTCCCCGGGGGGCCTCCTACAATGAGCAGTTCTTC.

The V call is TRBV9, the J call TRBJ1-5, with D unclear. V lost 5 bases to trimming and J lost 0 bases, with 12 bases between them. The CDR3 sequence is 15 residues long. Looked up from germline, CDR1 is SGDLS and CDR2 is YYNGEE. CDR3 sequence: CASSETAYSNQPQHF. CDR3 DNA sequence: TGTGCCAGCAGTGAGACGGCTTATAGCAATCAGCCCCAGCATTTT.

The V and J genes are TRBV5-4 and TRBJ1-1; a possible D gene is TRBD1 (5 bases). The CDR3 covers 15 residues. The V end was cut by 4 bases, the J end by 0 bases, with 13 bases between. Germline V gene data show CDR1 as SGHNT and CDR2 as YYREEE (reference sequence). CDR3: CASSKGGVMNTEAFF. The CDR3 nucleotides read TGTGCCAGCAGCAAGGGAGGGGTCATGAACACTGAAGCTTTCTTT.

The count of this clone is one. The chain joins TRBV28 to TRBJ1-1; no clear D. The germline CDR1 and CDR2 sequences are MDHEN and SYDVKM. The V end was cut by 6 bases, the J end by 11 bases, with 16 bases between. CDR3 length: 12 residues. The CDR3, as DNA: TGTGCCAGCAGAACTGGAGAAGGTTGGGCTTTCTTT. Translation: CASRTGEGWAFF.

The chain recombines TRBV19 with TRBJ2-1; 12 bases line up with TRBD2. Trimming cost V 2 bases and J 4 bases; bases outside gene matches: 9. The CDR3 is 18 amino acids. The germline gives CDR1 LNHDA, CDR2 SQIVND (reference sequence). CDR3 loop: CASSIPPTSGGLYNEQFF. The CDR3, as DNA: TGTGCCAGTAGTATACCCCCGACTAGCGGGGGCCTATACAATGAGCAGTTCTTC.

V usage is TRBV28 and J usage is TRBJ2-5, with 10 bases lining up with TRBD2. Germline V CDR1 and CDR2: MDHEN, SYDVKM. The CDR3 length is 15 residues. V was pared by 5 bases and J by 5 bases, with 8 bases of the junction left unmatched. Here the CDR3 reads CASSAGTSVFETQYF. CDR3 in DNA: TGTGCCAGCAGTGCCGGGACTAGCGTTTTCGAGACCCAGTACTTC.

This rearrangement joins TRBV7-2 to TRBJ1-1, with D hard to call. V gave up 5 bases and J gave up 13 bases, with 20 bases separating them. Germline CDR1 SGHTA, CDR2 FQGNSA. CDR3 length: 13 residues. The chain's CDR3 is CASSPDSDVVDFF. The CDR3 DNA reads TGTGCCAGCAGCCCTGACTCGGACGTAGTTGATTTCTTT.

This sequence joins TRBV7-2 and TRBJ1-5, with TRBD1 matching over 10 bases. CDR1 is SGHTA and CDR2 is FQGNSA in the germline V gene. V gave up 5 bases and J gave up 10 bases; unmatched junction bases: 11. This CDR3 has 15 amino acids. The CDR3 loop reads CASSPYRDRGSPQHF. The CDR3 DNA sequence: TGTGCCAGCAGCCCTTACCGGGACAGGGGTTCTCCCCAGCATTTT.